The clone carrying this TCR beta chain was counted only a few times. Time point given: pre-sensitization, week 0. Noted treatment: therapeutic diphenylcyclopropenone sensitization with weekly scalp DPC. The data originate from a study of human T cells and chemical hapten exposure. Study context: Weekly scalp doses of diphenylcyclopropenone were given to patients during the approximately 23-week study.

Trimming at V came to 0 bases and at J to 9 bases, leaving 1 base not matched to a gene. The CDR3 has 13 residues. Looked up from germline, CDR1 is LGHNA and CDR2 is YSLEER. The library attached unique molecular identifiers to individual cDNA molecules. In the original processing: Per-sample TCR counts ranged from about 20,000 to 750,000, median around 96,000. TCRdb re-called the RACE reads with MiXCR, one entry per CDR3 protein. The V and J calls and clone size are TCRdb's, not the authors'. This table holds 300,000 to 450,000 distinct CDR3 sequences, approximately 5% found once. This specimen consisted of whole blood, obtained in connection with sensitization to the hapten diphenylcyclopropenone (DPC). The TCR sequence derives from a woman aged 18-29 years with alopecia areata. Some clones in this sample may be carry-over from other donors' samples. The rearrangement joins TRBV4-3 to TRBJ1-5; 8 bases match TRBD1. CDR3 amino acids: CASSQDGTGPQHF. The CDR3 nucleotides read TGCGCCAGCAGCCAAGATGGGACAGGGCCCCAGCATTTT.